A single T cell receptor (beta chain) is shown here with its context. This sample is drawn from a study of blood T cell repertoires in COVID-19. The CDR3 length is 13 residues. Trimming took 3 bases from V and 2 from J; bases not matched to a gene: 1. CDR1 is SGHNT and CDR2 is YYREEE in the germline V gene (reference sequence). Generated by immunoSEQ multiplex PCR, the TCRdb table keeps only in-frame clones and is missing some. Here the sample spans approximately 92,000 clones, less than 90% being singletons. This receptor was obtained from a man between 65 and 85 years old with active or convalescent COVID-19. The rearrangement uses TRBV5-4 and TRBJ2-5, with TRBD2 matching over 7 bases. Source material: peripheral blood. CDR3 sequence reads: CASSSGGQETQYF. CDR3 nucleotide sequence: TGTGCCAGCAGCTCCGGGGGGCAAGAGACCCAGTACTTC. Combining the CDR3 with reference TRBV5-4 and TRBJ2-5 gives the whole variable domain ETGVTQSPTHLIKTRGQQVTLRCSSQSGHNTVSWYQQALGQGPQFIFQYYREEENGRGNFPPRFSGLQFPNYSSELNVNALELDDSALYLCASSSGGQETQYFGPGTRLLVL.